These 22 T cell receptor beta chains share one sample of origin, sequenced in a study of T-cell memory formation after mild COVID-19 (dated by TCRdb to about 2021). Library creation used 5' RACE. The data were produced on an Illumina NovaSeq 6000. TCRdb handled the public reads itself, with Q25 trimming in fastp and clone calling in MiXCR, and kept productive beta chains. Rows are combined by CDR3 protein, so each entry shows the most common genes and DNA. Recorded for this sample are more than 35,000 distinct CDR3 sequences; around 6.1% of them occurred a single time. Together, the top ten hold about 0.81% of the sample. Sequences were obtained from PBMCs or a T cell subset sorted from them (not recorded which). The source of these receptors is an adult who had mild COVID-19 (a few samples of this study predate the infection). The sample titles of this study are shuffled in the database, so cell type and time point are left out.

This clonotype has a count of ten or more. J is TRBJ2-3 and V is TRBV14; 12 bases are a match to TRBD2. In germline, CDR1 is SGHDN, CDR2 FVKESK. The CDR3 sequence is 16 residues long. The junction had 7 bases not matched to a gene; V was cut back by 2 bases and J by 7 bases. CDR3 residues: CASSQLAGGRTHTQYF. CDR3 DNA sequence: TGTGCCAGCAGCCAACTAGCGGGAGGGCGTACGCATACGCAGTATTTT.

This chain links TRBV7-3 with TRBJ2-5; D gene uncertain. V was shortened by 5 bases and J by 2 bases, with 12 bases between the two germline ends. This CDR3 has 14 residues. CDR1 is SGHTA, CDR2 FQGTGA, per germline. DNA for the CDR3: TGTGCCAGCAGCCCCTGGGCGGCTCAAGAGACCCAGTACTTC. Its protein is CASSPWAAQETQYF.

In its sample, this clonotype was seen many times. CDR3 loop: CASSFRTSGAAGELFF. The CDR3 bases are TGTGCCAGCAGCTTTAGGACTAGCGGGGCAGCCGGGGAGCTGTTTTTT. This rearrangement joins TRBV11-2 to TRBJ2-2; 12 positions match TRBD2. The CDR3 contains 16 residues. The J segment lost 6 bases and the V segment lost 3 bases, leaving 5 bases of the junction unmatched. Germline V gives CDR1 SGHAT, CDR2 FQNNGV.

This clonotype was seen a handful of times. The CDR3 DNA follows: TGTGCCAGCAGCTCGGGACAGGGAGCGGGAGAGGGATACAATGAGCAGTTCTTC. Translation gives CASSSGQGAGEGYNEQFF. The chain uses TRBV7-2 and TRBJ2-1; a weak D match, TRBD1 (9 bases). V was pared by 4 bases and J by 4 bases, with 23 bases between. Per the germline V gene, CDR1 is SGHTA and CDR2 is FQGNSA. The CDR3 is made up of 18 amino acids.

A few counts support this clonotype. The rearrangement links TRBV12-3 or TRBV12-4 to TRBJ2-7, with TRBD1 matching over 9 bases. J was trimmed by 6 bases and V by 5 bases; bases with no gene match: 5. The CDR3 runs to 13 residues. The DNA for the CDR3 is TGTGCCAGCAGTCGGGACAGGGCTGCCGAGCAGTACTTC. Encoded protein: CASSRDRAAEQYF.

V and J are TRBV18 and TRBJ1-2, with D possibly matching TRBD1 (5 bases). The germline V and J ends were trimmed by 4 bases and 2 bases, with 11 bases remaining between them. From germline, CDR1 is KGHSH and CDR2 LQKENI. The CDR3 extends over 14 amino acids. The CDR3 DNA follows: TGTGCCAGCTCACGCAGTAGGGACAACTATGGCTACACCTTC. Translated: CASSRSRDNYGYTF.

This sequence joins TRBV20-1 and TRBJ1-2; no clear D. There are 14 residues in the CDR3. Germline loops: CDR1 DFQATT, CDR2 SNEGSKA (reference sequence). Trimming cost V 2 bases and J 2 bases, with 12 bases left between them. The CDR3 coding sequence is TGCAGTGCTAGACGGAAGCAGCGCAACTATGGCTACACCTTC. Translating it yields CSARRKQRNYGYTF.

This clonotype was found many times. CDR3 DNA sequence: TGTGCCAGCAGCTTATCACCAGATACGCAGTATTTT. Its translation: CASSLSPDTQYF. The chain uses TRBV7-9 and TRBJ2-3; D call uncertain. With 2 bases removed from V and 4 bases from J, the gap between germline ends came to 4 bases. The CDR3 contains 12 residues. Germline CDR1 is SEHNR and CDR2 is FQNEAQ (reference sequence).

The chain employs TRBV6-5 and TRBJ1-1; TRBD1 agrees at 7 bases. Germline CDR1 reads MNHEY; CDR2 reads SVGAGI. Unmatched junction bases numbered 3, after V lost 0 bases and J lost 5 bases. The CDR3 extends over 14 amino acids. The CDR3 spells CASSYSPGGTEAFF. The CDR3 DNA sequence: TGTGCCAGCAGTTACTCGCCAGGGGGGACTGAAGCTTTCTTT.

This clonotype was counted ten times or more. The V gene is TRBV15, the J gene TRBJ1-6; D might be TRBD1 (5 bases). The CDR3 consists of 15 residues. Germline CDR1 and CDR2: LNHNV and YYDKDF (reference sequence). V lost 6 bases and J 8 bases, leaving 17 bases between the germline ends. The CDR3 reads CATSQTGTTDSPLHF. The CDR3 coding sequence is TGTGCCACCAGTCAAACCGGGACTACGGATTCACCCCTCCACTTT.

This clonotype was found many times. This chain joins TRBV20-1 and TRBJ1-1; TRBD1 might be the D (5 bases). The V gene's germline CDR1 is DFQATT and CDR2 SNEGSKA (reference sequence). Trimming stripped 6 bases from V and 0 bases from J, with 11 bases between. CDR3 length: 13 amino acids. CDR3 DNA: TGCAGTGCAGACGACAGTATGAACACTGAAGCTTTCTTT. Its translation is CSADDSMNTEAFF.

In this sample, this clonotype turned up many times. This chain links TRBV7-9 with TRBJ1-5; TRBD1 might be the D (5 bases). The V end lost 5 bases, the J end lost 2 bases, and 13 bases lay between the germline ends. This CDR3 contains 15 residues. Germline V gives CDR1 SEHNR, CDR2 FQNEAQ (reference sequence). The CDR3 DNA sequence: TGTGCCAGCAGCGTCGCAGGGTTTGGCAATCAGCCCCAGCATTTT. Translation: CASSVAGFGNQPQHF.

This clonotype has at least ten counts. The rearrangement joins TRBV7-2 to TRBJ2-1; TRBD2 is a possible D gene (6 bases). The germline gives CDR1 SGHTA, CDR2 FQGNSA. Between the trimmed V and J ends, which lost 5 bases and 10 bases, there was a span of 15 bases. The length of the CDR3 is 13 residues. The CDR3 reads CASSQGRGLEQFF. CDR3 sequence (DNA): TGTGCCAGCAGCCAAGGGCGGGGTTTGGAGCAGTTCTTC.

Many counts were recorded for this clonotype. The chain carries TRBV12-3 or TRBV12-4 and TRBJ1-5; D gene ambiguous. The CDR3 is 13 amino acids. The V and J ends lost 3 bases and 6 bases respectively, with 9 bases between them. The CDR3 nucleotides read TGTGCCAGCAGTTTTATGGACGGTCAGCCCCAGCATTTT. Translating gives CASSFMDGQPQHF.

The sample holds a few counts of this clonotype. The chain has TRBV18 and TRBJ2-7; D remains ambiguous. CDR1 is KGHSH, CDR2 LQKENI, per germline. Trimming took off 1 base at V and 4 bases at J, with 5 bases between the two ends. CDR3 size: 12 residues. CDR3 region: CASSPQSYEQYF. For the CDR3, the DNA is TGTGCCAGCTCACCACAGAGTTACGAGCAGTACTTC.

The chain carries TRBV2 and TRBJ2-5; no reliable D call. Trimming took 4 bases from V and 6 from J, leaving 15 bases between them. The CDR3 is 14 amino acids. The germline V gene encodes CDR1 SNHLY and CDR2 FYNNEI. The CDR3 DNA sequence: TGTGCCAGCAGTGGCACGGCCGGTATGAAGACCCAGTACTTC. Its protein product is CASSGTAGMKTQYF.

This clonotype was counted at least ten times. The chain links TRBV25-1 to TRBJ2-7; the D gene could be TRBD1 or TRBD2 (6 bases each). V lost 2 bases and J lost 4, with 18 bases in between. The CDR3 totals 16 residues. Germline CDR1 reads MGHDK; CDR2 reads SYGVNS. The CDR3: CASSEGGQRGRYEQYF. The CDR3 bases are TGTGCCAGCAGTGAAGGGGGGCAGAGAGGCCGGTACGAGCAGTACTTC.

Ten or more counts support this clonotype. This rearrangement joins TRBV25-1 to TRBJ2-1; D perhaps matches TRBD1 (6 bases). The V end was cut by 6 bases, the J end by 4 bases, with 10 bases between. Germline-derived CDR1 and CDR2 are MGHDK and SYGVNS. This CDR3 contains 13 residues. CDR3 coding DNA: TGTGCCAGCAGCAGGGGCGGGTACAATGAGCAGTTCTTC. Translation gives CASSRGGYNEQFF.

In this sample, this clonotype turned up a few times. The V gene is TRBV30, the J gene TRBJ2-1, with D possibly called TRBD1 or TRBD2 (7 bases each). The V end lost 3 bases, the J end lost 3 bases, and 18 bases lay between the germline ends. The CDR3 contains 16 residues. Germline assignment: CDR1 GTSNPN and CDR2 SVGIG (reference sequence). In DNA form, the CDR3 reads TGTGCCTGGAGCCGAGGGAGGGGGCCCCGCTACAATGAGCAGTTCTTC. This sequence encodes CAWSRGRGPRYNEQFF. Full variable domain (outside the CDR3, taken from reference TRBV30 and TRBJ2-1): SQTIHQWPATLVQPVGSPLSLECTVEGTSNPNLYWYRQAAGRGLQLLFYSVGIGQISSEVPQNLSASRPQDRQFILSSKKLLLSDSGFYLCAWSRGRGPRYNEQFFGPGTRLTVL.

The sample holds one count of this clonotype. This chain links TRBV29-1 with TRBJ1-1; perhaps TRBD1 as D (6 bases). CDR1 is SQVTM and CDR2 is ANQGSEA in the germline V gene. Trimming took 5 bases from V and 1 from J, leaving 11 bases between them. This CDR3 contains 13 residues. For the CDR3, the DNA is TGCAGCGTTTGCAGGGGATCGAACACTGAAGCTTTCTTT. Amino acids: CSVCRGSNTEAFF.

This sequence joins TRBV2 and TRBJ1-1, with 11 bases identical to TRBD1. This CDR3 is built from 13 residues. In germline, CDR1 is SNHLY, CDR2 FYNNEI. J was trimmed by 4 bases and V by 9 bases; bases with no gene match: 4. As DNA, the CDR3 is TGTGCCAGTACCGGACAGGGGGCCACTGAAGCTTTCTTT. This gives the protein CASTGQGATEAFF. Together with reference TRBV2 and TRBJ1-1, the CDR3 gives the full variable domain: EPEVTQTPSHQVTQMGQEVILRCVPISNHLYFYWYRQILGQKVEFLVSFYNNEISEKSEIFDDQFSVERPDGSNFTLKIRSTKLEDSAMYFCASTGQGATEAFFGQGTRLTVV.

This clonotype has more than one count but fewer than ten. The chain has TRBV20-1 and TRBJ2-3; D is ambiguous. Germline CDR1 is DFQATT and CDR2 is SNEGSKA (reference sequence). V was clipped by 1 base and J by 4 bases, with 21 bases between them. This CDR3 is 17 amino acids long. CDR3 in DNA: TGCAGTGCTAGAGGAACCTTAGGCTCCCGGGCGGCAGATACGCAGTATTTT. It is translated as CSARGTLGSRAADTQYF.